A selection of T cell receptor beta chains follows, all from one sample in a study of radiation and T cells in renal cell carcinoma. Assay: immunoSEQ multiplex PCR; the TCRdb copy retains only in-frame clones and omits some. The sample lists 130,000 to 150,000 clones, over 75% occurring once. Material: blood, obtained from a patient whose treatment included radiotherapy and nephrectomy. The receptors come from a woman between 45 and 65 years old with renal cell carcinoma. Both conserved end residues are part of each CDR3. The D gene is left open where the match is weak. Size tells how often a clone was seen (once, few, many) or the class of an expanded clone, and some rows leave it out.

D gene	V gene	J gene	clone size	CDR3 protein	CDR3 DNA
.	TRBV5-6	TRBJ1-3	.	CASSFNTGNTIYF	TGTGCCAGCAGCTTCAACACCGGAAACACCATATATTTT
.	TRBV12-5	TRBJ2-1	once	CASGLGQQFF	TGTGCTAGTGGTTTGGGTCAGCAGTTCTTC
.	TRBV6-5	TRBJ1-1	.	CASSYYPPPGWTEAFF	TGTGCCAGCAGTTATTACCCCCCCCCAGGGTGGACTGAAGCTTTCTTT
.	TRBV7-8	TRBJ1-2	.	CASSPLGGNYGYTF	TGTGCCAGCAGCCCGCTAGGGGGGAACTATGGCTACACCTTC
TRBD2	TRBV30	TRBJ2-3	.	CAWSVRGGFADTQYF	TGTGCCTGGAGTGTACGGGGGGGCTTCGCAGATACGCAGTATTTT
.	TRBV18	TRBJ1-1	.	CASSPTANTEAFF	TGTGCCAGCTCACCAACAGCGAACACTGAAGCTTTCTTT
.	TRBV4-3	TRBJ1-1	.	CASSQEVGLPYTEAFF	TGCGCCAGCAGCCAAGAAGTTGGCCTGCCTTACACTGAAGCTTTCTTT
.	TRBV30	TRBJ1-1	.	CAWSVLANTEAFF	TGTGCCTGGAGTGTACTGGCGAACACTGAAGCTTTCTTT
.	TRBV4-3	TRBJ2-7	.	CASSIQLGGPYEQYF	TGCGCCAGCAGCATCCAACTCGGAGGTCCCTACGAGCAGTACTTC
TRBD1	TRBV29-1	TRBJ2-1	.	CSVNPGQGSKLSYNEQFF	TGCAGCGTTAATCCGGGACAGGGGTCGAAACTGTCCTACAATGAGCAGTTCTTC
.	TRBV7-9	TRBJ1-3	.	CASSLIEHSGNTIYF	TGTGCCAGCAGCTTAATAGAGCACTCTGGAAACACCATATATTTT
.	TRBV30	TRBJ2-5	once	CACGQKQETQYF	TGTGCCTGCGGACAGAAACAAGAGACCCAGTACTTC
TRBD1	TRBV2	TRBJ2-2	.	CASSERGRNTGELFF	TGTGCCAGCAGTGAAAGGGGGCGAAACACCGGGGAGCTGTTTTTT
.	TRBV19	TRBJ1-1	.	CASSMTTRYGQTEAFF	TGTGCCAGTAGTATGACGACGCGGTACGGACAAACTGAAGCTTTCTTT
TRBD1	TRBV9	TRBJ1-5	.	CASSVATGDQPQHF	TGTGCCAGCAGCGTAGCTACAGGGGATCAGCCCCAGCATTTT
TRBD2	TRBV4-2	TRBJ2-5	.	CASSQGGGLWETQYF	TGTGCCAGCAGCCAAGGGGGAGGGCTATGGGAGACCCAGTACTTC
.	TRBV30	TRBJ1-1	few	CAWRITNTEAFF	TGTGCCTGGAGGATCACGAACACTGAAGCTTTCTTT
.	TRBV7-3	TRBJ1-2	.	CASSLVRTNYGYTF	TGTGCCAGCAGCTTAGTCAGAACTAACTATGGCTACACCTTC